This record covers a single TCR beta chain. Its antigen remains unknown. The data were obtained in a study of T cell clones after liver transplantation. Background on the study: Immunosuppression withdrawal was tried within 2 years after liver transplantation in this trial. Patients counted as tolerant after at least one year off all immunosuppression, enzymes not exceeding twice normal. A pre-transplant mixed lymphocyte reaction with TCRbeta sequencing defined graft-donor-reactive clones followed in post-transplant blood.

TCRdb keeps only in-frame clones here, not all; method: immunoSEQ multiplex PCR. The top ten hold over 12% of the sample, which has approximately 55,000 clones, over 55% seen once. CDR1 is KGHSH, CDR2 LQKENI, per germline. The CDR3 has 16 amino acids. V shed 4 bases and J shed 0 bases, with 15 bases lying between them. Notes on the study in general: Rather than being deleted, graft donor-reactive T cells may have moved into the graft.

V is TRBV18 and J is TRBJ1-2, with a possible D match to TRBD1 (6 bases). This sample comprised CD4+ T cells from blood, obtained before liver transplant. This receptor was identified in a human donor who received a liver transplant. Written as DNA, the CDR3 is TGTGCCAGCTCACTCCAACGGGACATATCTAACTATGGCTACACCTTC. Translated, it gives CASSLQRDISNYGYTF.